What follows are 5 T cell receptor beta chains derived from one specimen sequenced in a study of read filtering for tumor transcriptome and immune sequencing (dated by TCRdb to 2018 to 2021). Sequenced using an Illumina HiSeq 4000. TCR libraries were built from 400 ng RNA with the Immunoverse kit, using molecular barcoded adaptors covering alpha/delta and beta/gamma chains. Using fastp trimming at Q25 and MiXCR clonotype assembly, TCRdb reanalyzed the public sequencing data and kept in-frame beta chains. Rows merge per CDR3 protein into single entries with the most common DNA and genes. The sample includes more than 70,000 distinct CDR3 sequences, with around a fifth observed a single time. The biggest ten clones account for 9.5% to 12% of the sample. Sequencing was done on a sample of a population of CD138-negative cells sorted from bone marrow. The cell subset or site label on this specimen signifies: bone marrow mononuclear cells depleted of CD138+ plasma/myeloma cells by negative magnetic selection. The receptors shown here come from a donor over 35 with multiple myeloma.

This clonotype was seen only a few times. The genes are TRBV11-2 and TRBJ1-1; 10 bases are a match to TRBD1. This CDR3 is built from 17 residues. The germline gives CDR1 SGHAT, CDR2 FQNNGV. The junction had 18 bases not matched to a gene; V was cut back by 10 bases and J by 4 bases. The CDR3 sequence is CAILRPGQGLGVTEAFF. The CDR3 DNA reads as TGTGCCATCCTTAGACCGGGACAGGGGTTAGGGGTCACTGAAGCTTTCTTT.

The gene calls are TRBV11-2 and TRBJ1-2; D remains unclear. Germline V CDR1 and CDR2: SGHAT, FQNNGV. V lost 4 bases to trimming and J lost 4 bases, with 16 bases between them. The CDR3 loop spans 15 amino acids. In DNA, the CDR3 is TGTGCCAGCAGCTCTTTAGGTGAAACGGCCTATGGCTACACCTTC. Protein: CASSSLGETAYGYTF.

Regarding this clonotype: This may come from a read error, since a much larger clone is one base off. The chain joins TRBV28 to TRBJ2-5; TRBD1 aligns across 11 bases. This CDR3 is built from 15 residues. J lost 3 bases, V lost 8 bases, and 8 bases had no gene match. Germline V lookup: CDR1 MDHEN, CDR2 SYDVKM. The CDR3 bases are TGTGCCAGCCTGGACAGGGGGCCTAGGGAAGAGACCCAGTACTTC. Translated: CASLDRGPREETQYF.

The chain joins TRBV11-2 to TRBJ1-2; weak D call: TRBD1 (5 bases). CDR3 size: 15 residues. With 5 bases removed from V and 3 bases from J, the gap between germline ends came to 16 bases. Germline V lookup: CDR1 SGHAT, CDR2 FQNNGV. CDR3 coding DNA: TGTGCCAGCAGCATAGGGGACTCCGGCCACTATGGCTACACCTTC. Translation: CASSIGDSGHYGYTF.

This clonotype was observed a handful of times. The chain has TRBV20-1 and TRBJ2-3, with D tentatively TRBD1 (5 bases). CDR1 is DFQATT, CDR2 SNEGSKA, per germline (reference sequence). Trimming took 1 base from V and 6 from J, leaving 11 bases between them. The CDR3 consists of 13 residues. CDR3 amino acids: CSARATVSDTQYF. The CDR3 DNA reads TGCAGTGCTAGAGCGACAGTCTCGGATACGCAGTATTTT.